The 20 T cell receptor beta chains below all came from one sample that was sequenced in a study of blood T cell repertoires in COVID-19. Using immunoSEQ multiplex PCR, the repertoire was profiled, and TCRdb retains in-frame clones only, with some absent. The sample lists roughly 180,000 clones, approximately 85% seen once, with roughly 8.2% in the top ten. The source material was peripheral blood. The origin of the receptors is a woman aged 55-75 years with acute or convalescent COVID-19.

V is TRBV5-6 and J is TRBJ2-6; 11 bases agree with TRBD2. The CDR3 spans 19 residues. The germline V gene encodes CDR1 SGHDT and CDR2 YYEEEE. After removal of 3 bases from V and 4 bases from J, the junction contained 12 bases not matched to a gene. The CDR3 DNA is TGTGCCAGCAGCTCCCGACTAGCGGGAATGCTCCCCGGGGCCAACGTCCTGACTTTC. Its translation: CASSSRLAGMLPGANVLTF.

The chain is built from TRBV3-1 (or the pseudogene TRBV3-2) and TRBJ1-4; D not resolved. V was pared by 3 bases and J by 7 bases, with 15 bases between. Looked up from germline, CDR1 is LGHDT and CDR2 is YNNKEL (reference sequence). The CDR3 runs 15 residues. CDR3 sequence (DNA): TGTGCCAGCAGCCAGGCAGGAGCGGGCAGTGAAAAACTGTTTTTT. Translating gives CASSQAGAGSEKLFF.

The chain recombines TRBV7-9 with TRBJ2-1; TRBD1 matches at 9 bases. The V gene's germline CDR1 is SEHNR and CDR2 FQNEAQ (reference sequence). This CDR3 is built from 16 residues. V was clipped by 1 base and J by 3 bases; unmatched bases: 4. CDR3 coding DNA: TGTGCCAGCAGCTTAGTGGCGGGACAGGGCTACAATGAGCAGTTCTTC. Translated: CASSLVAGQGYNEQFF.

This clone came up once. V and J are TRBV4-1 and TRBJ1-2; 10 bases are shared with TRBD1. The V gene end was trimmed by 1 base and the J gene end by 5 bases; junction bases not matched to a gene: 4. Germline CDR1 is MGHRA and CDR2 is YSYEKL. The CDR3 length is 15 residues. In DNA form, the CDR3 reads TGCGCCAGCAGCCAAGGGGGACAGGGGATTTATGGCTACACCTTC. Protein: CASSQGGQGIYGYTF.

CDR3 amino acids: CATSRDFWAGGELFF. Written as DNA, the CDR3 is TGTGCCACCAGCAGAGATTTTTGGGCGGGAGGGGAGCTGTTTTTT. J is TRBJ2-2 and V is TRBV15; tentative D call: TRBD2 (6 bases). The CDR3 has 15 amino acids. Germline-derived CDR1 and CDR2 are LNHNV and YYDKDF (reference sequence). V gave up 0 bases and J gave up 8 bases, with 13 bases separating them.

CDR3 DNA: TGTGCCAGTAGTATAGCCGCATCTAGCGGTGGCGGGACCGGGGAGCTGTTTTTT. It specifies CASSIAASSGGGTGELFF. This chain links TRBV19 with TRBJ2-2; TRBD2 agrees at 7 bases. The J segment lost 5 bases and the V segment lost 1 base, leaving 13 bases of the junction unmatched. The CDR3 contains 18 residues. CDR1 LNHDA and CDR2 SQIVND come from the germline V gene (reference sequence).

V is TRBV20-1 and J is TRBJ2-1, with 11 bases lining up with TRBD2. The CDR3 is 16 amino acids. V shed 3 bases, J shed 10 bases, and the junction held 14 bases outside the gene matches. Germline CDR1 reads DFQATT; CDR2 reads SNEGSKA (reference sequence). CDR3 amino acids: CSASRLAGGSSIEQFF. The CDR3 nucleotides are TGCAGTGCTAGTAGGCTAGCGGGAGGAAGTAGTATAGAGCAGTTCTTC.

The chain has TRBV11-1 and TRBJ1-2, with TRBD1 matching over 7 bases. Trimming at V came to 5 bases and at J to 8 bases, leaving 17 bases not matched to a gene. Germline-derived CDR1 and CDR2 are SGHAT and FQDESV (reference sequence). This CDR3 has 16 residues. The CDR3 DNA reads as TGTGCCAGCAGCAAACAGGACCAGGACAGGACGAGGGGCTACACCTTC. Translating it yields CASSKQDQDRTRGYTF.

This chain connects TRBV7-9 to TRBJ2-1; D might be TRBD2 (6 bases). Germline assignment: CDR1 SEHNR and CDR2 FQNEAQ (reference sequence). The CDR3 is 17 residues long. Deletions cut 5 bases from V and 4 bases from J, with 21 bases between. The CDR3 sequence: CASSPGPWRESYNEQFF. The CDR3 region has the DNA TGTGCCAGCAGCCCGGGCCCCTGGCGGGAATCTTACAATGAGCAGTTCTTC.

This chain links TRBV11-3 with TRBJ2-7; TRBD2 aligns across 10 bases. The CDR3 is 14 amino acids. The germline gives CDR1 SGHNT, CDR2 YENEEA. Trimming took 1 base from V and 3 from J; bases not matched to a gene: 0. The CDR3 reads CASSLGLAGYEQYV. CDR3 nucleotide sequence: TGTGCCAGCAGCTTAGGACTAGCGGGCTACGAGCAGTACGTC.

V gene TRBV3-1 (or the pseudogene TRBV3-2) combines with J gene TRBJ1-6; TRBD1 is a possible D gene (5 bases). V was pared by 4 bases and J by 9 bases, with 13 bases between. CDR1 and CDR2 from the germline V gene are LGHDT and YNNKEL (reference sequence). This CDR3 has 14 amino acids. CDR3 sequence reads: CASSPVGAASPLHF. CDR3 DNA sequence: TGTGCCAGCAGCCCCGTAGGGGCTGCTTCACCCCTCCACTTT.

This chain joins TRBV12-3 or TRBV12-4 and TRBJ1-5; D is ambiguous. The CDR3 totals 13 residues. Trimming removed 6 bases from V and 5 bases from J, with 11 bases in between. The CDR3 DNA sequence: TGTGCCAGCAGCCGACCGGGTGATCAGCCCCAGCATTTT. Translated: CASSRPGDQPQHF.

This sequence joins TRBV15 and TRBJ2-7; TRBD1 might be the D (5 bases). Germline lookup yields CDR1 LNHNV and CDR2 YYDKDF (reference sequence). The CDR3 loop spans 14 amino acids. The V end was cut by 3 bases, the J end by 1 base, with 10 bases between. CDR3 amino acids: CATSSPDRSYEQYF. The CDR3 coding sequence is TGTGCCACCAGCAGCCCTGACAGATCCTACGAGCAGTACTTC.

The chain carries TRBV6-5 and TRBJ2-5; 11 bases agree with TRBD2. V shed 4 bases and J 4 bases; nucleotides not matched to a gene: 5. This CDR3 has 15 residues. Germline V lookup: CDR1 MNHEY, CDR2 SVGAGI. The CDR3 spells CASSLAGGAGETQYF. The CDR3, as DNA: TGTGCCAGCAGTTTAGCGGGAGGGGCAGGAGAGACCCAGTACTTC.

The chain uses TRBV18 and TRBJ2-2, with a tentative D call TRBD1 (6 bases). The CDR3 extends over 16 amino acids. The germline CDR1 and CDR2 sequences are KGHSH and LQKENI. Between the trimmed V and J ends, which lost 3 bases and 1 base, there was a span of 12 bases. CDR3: CASSPLTGMNTGELFF. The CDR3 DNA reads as TGTGCCAGCTCACCCCTGACAGGAATGAACACCGGGGAGCTGTTTTTT.

Written as DNA, the CDR3 is TGTGCCAGCAGCGCAGGGGGTATCACTGAAGCTTTCTTT. Protein sequence: CASSAGGITEAFF. V and J are TRBV6-5 and TRBJ1-1, with 7 positions matching TRBD1. There are 13 residues in the CDR3. V shed 6 bases and J 4 bases; nucleotides not matched to a gene: 5. Germline V gives CDR1 MNHEY, CDR2 SVGAGI.

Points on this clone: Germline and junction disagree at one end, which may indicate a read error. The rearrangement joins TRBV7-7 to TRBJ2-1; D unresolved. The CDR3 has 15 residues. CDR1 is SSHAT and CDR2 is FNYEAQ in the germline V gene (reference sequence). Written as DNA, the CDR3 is TGTGCTAGCAGCCTCACACCAAACTCCTACAATGAGCAGTTCTTC. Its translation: CASSLTPNSYNEQFF.

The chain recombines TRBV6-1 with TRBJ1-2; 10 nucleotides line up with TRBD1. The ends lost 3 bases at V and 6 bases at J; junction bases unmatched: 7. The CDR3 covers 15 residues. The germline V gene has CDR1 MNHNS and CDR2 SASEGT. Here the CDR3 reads CASSETGGGRDGYTF. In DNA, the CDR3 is TGTGCCAGCAGTGAGACAGGGGGCGGGAGGGATGGCTACACCTTC.

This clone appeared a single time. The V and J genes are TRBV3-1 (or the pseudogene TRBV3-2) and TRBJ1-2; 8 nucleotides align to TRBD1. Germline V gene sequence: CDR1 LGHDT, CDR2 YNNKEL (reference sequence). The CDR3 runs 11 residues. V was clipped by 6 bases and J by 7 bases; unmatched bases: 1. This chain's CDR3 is CASSGQGGYTF. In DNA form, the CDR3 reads TGTGCCAGCAGTGGACAGGGTGGCTACACCTTC.

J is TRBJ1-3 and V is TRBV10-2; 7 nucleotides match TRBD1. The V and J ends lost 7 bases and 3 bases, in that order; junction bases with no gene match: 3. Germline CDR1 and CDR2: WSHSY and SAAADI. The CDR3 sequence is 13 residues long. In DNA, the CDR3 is TGCGCCAGCACGGACAGGTTTGGAAACACCATATATTTT. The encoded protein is CASTDRFGNTIYF.